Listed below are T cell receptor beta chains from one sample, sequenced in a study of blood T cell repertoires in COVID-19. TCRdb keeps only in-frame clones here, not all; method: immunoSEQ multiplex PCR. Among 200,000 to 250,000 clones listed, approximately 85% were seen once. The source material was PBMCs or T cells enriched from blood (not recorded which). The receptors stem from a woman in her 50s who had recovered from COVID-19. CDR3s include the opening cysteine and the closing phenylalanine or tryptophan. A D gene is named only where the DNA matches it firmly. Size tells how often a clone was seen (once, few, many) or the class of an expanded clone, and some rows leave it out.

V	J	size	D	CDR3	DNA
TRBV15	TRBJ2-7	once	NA	CATSRGQGTIYEQYF	TGTGCCACCAGCAGAGGCCAGGGCACGATCTACGAGCAGTACTTC
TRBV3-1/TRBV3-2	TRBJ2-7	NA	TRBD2	CASKTSGMSEQYF	TGTGCCAGCAAGACTAGCGGGATGAGTGAGCAGTACTTC
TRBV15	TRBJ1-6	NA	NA	CATSREGVNSPLHF	TGTGCCACCAGCAGAGAAGGGGTGAATTCACCCCTCCACTTT
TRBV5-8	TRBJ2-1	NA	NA	CASSRGLLSSYNEQFF	TGTGCCAGCAGCCGGGGACTGCTAAGCTCCTACAATGAGCAGTTCTTC
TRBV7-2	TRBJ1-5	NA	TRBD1	CASSLGQGEPQHF	TGTGCCAGCAGCCTCGGACAGGGGGAGCCCCAGCATTTT
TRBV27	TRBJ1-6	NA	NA	CASRLLGENLTPLHF	TGTGCCAGCCGTCTTTTGGGAGAGAATTTGACACCCCTCCACTTT
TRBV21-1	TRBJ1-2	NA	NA	CASRTPGQGASGYTF	TGTGCCAGCAGGACTCCGGGACAGGGGGCGTCTGGCTACACCTTC
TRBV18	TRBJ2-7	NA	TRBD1	CASTLTGGDEQYF	TGTGCCAGCACATTGACAGGGGGGGACGAGCAGTACTTC
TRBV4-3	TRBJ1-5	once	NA	CASSQVSGFCDQPQHF	TGCGCCAGCAGCCAAGTCTCGGGGTTTTGTGATCAGCCCCAGCATTTT
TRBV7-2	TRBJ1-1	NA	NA	CASSLTQGSTEAFF	TGTGCCAGCAGCTTAACTCAGGGCTCCACTGAAGCTTTCTTT
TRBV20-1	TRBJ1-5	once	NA	CSASRDGREGQPQHF	TGCAGTGCTAGTAGGGACGGGAGAGAGGGTCAGCCCCAGCATTTT
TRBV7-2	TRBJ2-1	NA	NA	CASSGRVNNEQFF	TGTGCCAGCAGCGGCCGGGTCAACAATGAGCAGTTCTTC
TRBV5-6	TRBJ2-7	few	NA	CASSGRVGEQYF	TGTGCCAGCAGCGGCAGGGTTGGCGAGCAGTACTTC
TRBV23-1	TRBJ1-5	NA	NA	CASSQSEDRSLRMSNQPQHF	TGCGCCAGCAGTCAATCGGAGGACAGATCCCTCAGGATGAGCAATCAGCCCCAGCATTTT
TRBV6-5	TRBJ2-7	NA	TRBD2	CASSPLTGGRHEQYF	TGTGCCAGCAGTCCACTAACGGGGGGGAGGCACGAGCAGTACTTC
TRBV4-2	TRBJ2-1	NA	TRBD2	CASSHLGLAGGPLYNEQFF	TGTGCCAGCAGCCACCTTGGACTAGCGGGGGGGCCGCTATACAATGAGCAGTTCTTC
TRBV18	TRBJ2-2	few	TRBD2	CASSLRLAGNTGELFF	TGTGCCAGCTCATTACGACTAGCGGGAAACACCGGGGAGCTGTTTTTT
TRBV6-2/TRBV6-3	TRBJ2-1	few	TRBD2	CASSKLAGGPDEQFF	TGTGCCAGCAGTAAACTAGCGGGGGGGCCGGATGAGCAGTTCTTC
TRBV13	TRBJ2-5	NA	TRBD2	CASSPRLAGRQETQYF	TGTGCCAGCAGCCCCCGGCTAGCGGGTCGACAAGAGACCCAGTACTTC
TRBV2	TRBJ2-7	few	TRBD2	CASSSQTSGYEQYF	TGTGCCAGCAGTTCCCAGACTAGCGGCTACGAGCAGTACTTC